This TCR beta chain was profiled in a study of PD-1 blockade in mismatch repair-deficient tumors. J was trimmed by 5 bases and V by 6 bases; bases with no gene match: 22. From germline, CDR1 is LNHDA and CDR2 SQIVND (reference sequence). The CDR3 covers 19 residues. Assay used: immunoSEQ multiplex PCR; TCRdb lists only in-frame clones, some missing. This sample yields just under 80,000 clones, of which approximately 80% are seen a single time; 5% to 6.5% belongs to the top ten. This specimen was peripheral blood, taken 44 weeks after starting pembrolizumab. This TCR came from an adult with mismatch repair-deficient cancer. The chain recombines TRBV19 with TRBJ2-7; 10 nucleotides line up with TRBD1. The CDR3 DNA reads TGTGCCAGTAGCCAAATAGGAATCTTCGGGACAGGGGTGGTCCACGAGCAGTACTTC. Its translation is CASSQIGIFGTGVVHEQYF.